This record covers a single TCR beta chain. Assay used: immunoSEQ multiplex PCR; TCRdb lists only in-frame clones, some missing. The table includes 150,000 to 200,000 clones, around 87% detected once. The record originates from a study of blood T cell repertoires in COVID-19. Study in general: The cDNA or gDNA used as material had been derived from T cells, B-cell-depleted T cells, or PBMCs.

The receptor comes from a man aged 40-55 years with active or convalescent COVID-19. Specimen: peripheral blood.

CDR3 bases: TGTGCCAGCTCACCGACAGGGGGCTACGAGCAGTACTTC. Amino acids: CASSPTGGYEQYF. The chain combines TRBV18 with TRBJ2-7; TRBD1 aligns across 9 bases. The V gene's germline CDR1 is KGHSH and CDR2 LQKENI. The trim removed 3 bases at V and 3 bases at J, leaving 0 bases unmatched. The CDR3 is 13 amino acids.